The clone carrying this T cell receptor beta chain came up once. Its antigen is undetermined. This likely comes from a read error, as the CDR3 has no conserved phenylalanine or tryptophan at its end. Trimming stripped 3 bases from V and 2 bases from J, with 13 bases between. The CDR3 has 14 residues. Looked up from germline, CDR1 is DFQATT and CDR2 is SNEGSKA (reference sequence). Treatment of any kind had been given to no patient before thyroid surgery. The data were taken from a study of metastatic and nonmetastatic thyroid tumors. Study-level results: TCR beta diversity was reportedly significantly higher in malignant thyroid tumors than benign nodules, in blood and tumor.

Original data processing: Researchers built a distant-metastasis classifier for papillary thyroid cancer that drew on CDR3 differences across clinicopathological groups. Using MiXCR, TCRdb reanalyzed the PCR reads. TCRdb assigned the V and J calls; the authors' analysis was not used. The sample includes about 30,000 clones, around 25% of them seen just once. This TCR came from a female donor with papillary thyroid cancer or a benign thyroid nodule (not recorded which). Some clones in this sample may be carry-over from other donors' samples. The sample taken for sequencing was blood. The V and J genes are TRBV20-1 and TRBJ2-5; no clear D gene. The CDR3 region is CSARSTRVQETQYC. CDR3 coding DNA: TGCAGTGCTAGGTCGACACGTGTACAAGAGACCCAGTACTGC.